This record covers a single TCR beta chain. No antigen is known for it. TCRdb fed the 5' RACE reads into MiXCR, producing one record per CDR3 protein. This sample has about 470,000 distinct CDR3 sequences, with about 24% found just once. This specimen belongs to a study of identical twins. Study-level results: Memory repertoires lacked the insertion deficit that abundant cord blood beta clonotypes showed.

The germline CDR1 and CDR2 sequences are SGHRS and YFSETQ. This CDR3 spans 11 amino acids. The V and J ends lost 3 bases and 2 bases respectively, with 3 bases between them. The same specimen was also included in a second study, on T cells expressing NK-cell markers. That work states: According to the study, TCR beta repertoires originated from sorted CD3+CD56+NKG2C+, CD3+CD56+NKG2C- and CD3+CD56-NKG2C+ T cells.

The sequenced sample consisted of CD4+ T cells sorted from blood. The clonotype originates from a young woman in good health. This chain uses TRBV5-1 with TRBJ2-7; D gene unclear. CDR3 in amino acids: CASSWPYEQYF. The CDR3 DNA follows: TGCGCCAGCAGCTGGCCCTACGAGCAGTACTTC.